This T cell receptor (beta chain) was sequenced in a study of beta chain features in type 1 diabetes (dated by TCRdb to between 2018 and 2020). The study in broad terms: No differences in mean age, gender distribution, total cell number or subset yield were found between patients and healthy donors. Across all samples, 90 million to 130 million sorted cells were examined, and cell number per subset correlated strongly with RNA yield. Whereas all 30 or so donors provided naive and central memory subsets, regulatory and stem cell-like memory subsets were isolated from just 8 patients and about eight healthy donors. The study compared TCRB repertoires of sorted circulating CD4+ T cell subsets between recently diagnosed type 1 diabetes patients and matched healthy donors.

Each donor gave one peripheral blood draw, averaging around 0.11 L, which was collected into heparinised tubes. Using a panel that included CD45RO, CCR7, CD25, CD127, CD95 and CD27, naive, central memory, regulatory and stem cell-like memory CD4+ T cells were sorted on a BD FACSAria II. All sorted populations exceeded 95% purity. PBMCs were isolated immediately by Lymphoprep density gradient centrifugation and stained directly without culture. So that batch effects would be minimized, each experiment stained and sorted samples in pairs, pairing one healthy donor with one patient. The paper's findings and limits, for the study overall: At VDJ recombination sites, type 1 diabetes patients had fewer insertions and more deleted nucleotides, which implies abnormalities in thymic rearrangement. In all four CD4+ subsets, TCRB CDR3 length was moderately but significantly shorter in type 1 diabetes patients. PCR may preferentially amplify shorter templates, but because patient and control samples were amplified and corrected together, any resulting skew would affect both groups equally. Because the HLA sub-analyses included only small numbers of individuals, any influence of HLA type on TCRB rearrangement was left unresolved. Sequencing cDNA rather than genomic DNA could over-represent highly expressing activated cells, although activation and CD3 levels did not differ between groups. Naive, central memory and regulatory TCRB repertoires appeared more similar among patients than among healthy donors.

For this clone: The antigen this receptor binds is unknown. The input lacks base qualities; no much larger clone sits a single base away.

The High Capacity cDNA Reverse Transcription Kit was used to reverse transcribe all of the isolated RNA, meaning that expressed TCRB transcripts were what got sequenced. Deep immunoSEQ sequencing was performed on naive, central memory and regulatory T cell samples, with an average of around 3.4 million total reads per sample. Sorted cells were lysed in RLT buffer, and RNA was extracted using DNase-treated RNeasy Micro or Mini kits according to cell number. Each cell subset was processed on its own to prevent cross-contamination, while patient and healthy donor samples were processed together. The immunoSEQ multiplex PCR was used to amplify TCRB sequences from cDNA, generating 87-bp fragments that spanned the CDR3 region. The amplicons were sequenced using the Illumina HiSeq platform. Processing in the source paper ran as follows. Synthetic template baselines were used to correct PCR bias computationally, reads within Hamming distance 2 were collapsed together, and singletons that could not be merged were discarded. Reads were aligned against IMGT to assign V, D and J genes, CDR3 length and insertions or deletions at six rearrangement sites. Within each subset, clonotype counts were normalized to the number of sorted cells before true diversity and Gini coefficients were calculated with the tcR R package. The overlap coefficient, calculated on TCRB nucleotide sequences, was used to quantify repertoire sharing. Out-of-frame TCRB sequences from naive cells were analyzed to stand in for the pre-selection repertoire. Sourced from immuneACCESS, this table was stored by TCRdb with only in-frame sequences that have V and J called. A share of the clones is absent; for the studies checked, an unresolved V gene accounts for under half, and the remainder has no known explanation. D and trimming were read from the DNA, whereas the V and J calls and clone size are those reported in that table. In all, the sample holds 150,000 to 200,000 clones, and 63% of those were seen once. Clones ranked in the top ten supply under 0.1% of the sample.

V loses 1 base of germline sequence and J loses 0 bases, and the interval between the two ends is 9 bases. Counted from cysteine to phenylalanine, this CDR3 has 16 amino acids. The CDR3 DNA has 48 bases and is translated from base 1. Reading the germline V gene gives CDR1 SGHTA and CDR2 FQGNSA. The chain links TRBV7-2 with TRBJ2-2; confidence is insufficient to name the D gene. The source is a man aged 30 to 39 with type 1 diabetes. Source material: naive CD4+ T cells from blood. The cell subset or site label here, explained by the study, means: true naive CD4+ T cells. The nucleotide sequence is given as TGTGCCAGCAGCTTAGTTTCAGGACCGAACACCGGGGAGCTGTTTTTT. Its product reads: CASSLVSGPNTGELFF.